Presented here are 14 T cell receptor beta chains from one specimen sequenced in a study of CD8 T cells in Susac syndrome. Reverse transcription of about 0.45 to 1 ug RNA used random hexamers. One entry per CDR3 protein, called by TCRdb with MiXCR from the immunoSEQ multiplex PCR reads. The sample carries around 270,000 distinct CDR3 sequences, roughly 90% recorded once. The material sequenced was CD8+ T cells from PBMCs. The receptors here all came from a human donor with multiple sclerosis.

This sequence joins TRBV7-8 and TRBJ2-2, with D tentatively TRBD2 (5 bases). V lost 5 bases to trimming and J lost 2 bases, with 15 bases between them. From germline, CDR1 is SGHVS and CDR2 FQNEAQ. This CDR3 has 16 amino acids. For the CDR3, the DNA is TGTGCCAGCAGCCTATCGTGGACTGCTAACACCGGGGAGCTGTTTTTT. It yields the protein CASSLSWTANTGELFF.

This clonotype has more than one count but fewer than ten. The V call is TRBV12-3 or TRBV12-4, the J call TRBJ2-1, with 8 bases lining up with TRBD2. The length of the CDR3 is 17 residues. V was clipped by 7 bases and J by 0 bases; unmatched bases: 11. The CDR3 DNA reads TGTGCCAGCAATGACCTACGCGGGGGGCGCTCCTACAATGAGCAGTTCTTC. Translating gives CASNDLRGGRSYNEQFF.

V gene TRBV4-3 combines with J gene TRBJ1-1; 10 bases fit TRBD1. Germline lookup yields CDR1 LGHNA and CDR2 YSLEER. The CDR3 is 15 residues long. The trim removed 6 bases at V and 2 bases at J, leaving 6 bases unmatched. CDR3 sequence (DNA): TGCGCCAGCAGGACGACAGGGGGCCTTAACACTGAAGCTTTCTTT. Amino acid sequence: CASRTTGGLNTEAFF.

The rearrangement links TRBV21-1 to TRBJ2-4; TRBD2 was called by the table and not checked on the DNA. TRBV21-1 is a pseudogene locus. The CDR3 has 16 amino acids. The CDR3 reads CASSKGGTQRLNIQYF. Here the CDR3 DNA reads TGTGCCAGCAGCAAGGGAGGGACTCAGAGACTAAACATTCAGTACTTC.

The V call is TRBV30, the J call TRBJ2-5, with D perhaps given as TRBD1 or TRBD2 (5 bases each). The V gene's germline CDR1 is GTSNPN and CDR2 SVGIG (reference sequence). The CDR3 is made up of 15 amino acids. The V end lost 0 bases, the J end lost 2 bases, and 13 bases lay between the germline ends. The CDR3, as DNA: TGTGCCTGGAGTGTAATGGGGGACCTTCAAGAGACCCAGTACTTC. Amino acids: CAWSVMGDLQETQYF.

The genes are TRBV7-8 and TRBJ2-6, with 8 bases lining up with TRBD1. The germline CDR1 and CDR2 sequences are SGHVS and FQNEAQ. The CDR3 totals 18 residues. The V gene end was trimmed by 5 bases and the J gene end by 1 base; junction bases not matched to a gene: 10. The CDR3 is CASSPRQGPISGANVLTF. CDR3 sequence (DNA): TGTGCCAGCAGCCCACGACAGGGGCCAATTTCTGGGGCCAACGTCCTGACTTTC.

The gene calls are TRBV20-1 and TRBJ2-2, with TRBD1 matching 9 bases. This CDR3 is 13 amino acids long. Germline CDR1 is DFQATT and CDR2 is SNEGSKA (reference sequence). V trimming: 6 bases; J trimming: 3 bases; junction bases outside the gene matches: 2. CDR3 sequence (DNA): TGCAGTGCCTGGGACAGGGACACCGGGGAGCTGTTTTTT. Translating gives CSAWDRDTGELFF.

This sequence joins TRBV29-1 and TRBJ1-1, with TRBD1 identical over 7 bases. Germline V gene lookup returns CDR1 SQVTM and CDR2 ANQGSEA. Trimming at V came to 6 bases and at J to 5 bases, leaving 12 bases not matched to a gene. This CDR3 has 14 residues. Here the CDR3 reads CSVDLRGGGTEAFF. CDR3 DNA: TGCAGCGTCGACCTGAGAGGGGGCGGAACTGAAGCTTTCTTT.

This chain links TRBV27 with TRBJ1-2, with D possibly TRBD1 on 6 matching bases. CDR3 length equals 13 residues. Germline values: CDR1 MNHEY, CDR2 SMNVEV (reference sequence). V was pared by 2 bases and J by 7 bases, with 11 bases between. The CDR3: CASSLAGDGGYTF. The CDR3 bases are TGTGCCAGCAGTTTAGCAGGGGACGGTGGCTACACCTTC.

The rearrangement links TRBV7-2 to TRBJ1-4, with 7 bases aligning to TRBD1. Trimming removed 0 bases from V and 7 bases from J; junction bases left unmatched: 11. CDR3 size: 17 residues. Germline V gives CDR1 SGHTA, CDR2 FQGNSA. The CDR3 spells CASSLARDRVEGEKLFF. The CDR3 nucleotides are TGTGCCAGCAGCTTAGCCCGCGACAGGGTAGAGGGTGAAAAACTGTTTTTT.

The J gene is TRBJ2-5, the V gene TRBV21-1. TRBV21-1 is marked as a pseudogene. This CDR3 contains 14 residues. In DNA form, the CDR3 reads TGTGCCAGCAGCAAAGCGCGACGCCTGGAGACCCAGTACTTC. Its translation is CASSKARRLETQYF.

The chain uses TRBV20-1 and TRBJ2-7; the match to TRBD2 covers 12 bases. The germline CDR1 and CDR2 sequences are DFQATT and SNEGSKA (reference sequence). Trimming removed 4 bases from V and 5 bases from J; junction bases left unmatched: 9. The CDR3 contains 15 residues. In DNA form, the CDR3 reads TGCAGTGCTACTACGACTAGCGGGAGTAGTCACGAGCAGTACTTC. Protein product: CSATTTSGSSHEQYF.

The chain combines TRBV9 with TRBJ2-6, with 8 bases lining up with TRBD1. The V gene end was trimmed by 3 bases and the J gene end by 0 bases; junction bases not matched to a gene: 14. Germline values: CDR1 SGDLS, CDR2 YYNGEE. This CDR3 comprises 20 residues. CDR3 DNA: TGTGCCAGCAGCGCATTTGCCGGGACAGGATCTTCCTCTGGGGCCAACGTCCTGACTTTC. It codes for CASSAFAGTGSSSGANVLTF.

This clonotype was seen a handful of times. The V gene is TRBV11-1, the J gene TRBJ2-7, with no clear D. V dropped 5 bases and J dropped 5 bases, with 13 bases sitting between them. The CDR3 is 13 residues long. Germline CDR1 reads SGHAT; CDR2 reads FQDESV (reference sequence). The CDR3, as DNA: TGTGCCAGCAGCCATTTAGTCGGCGACGAGCAGTACTTC. Translation gives CASSHLVGDEQYF. The whole variable domain, filled in from reference TRBV11-1 and TRBJ2-7, reads EAEVAQSPRYKITEKSQAVAFWCDPISGHATLYWYRQILGQGPELLVQFQDESVVDDSQLPKDRFSAERLKGVDSTLKIQPAELGDSAMYLCASSHLVGDEQYFGPGTRLTVT.